The 6 T cell receptor beta chains below come from one sample, sequenced in a study of blood T cells in healthy people across ages. Alongside a J-beta primer mix, a sample-barcoded 5' primer served in a second PCR lasting about 7 to 11 cycles. In TCRdb, the 5' RACE reads were re-called with MiXCR into one record per CDR3 protein. The sample holds around 800,000 distinct CDR3 sequences; 20% to 30% are singletons and the top ten take 3%. The same specimen was also included in a second study, on T cells of mothers and their children.

The sample taken for sequencing was blood. The receptors come from a boy younger than 18 in good health.

The sample holds a few counts of this clonotype. The V and J genes are TRBV7-6 and TRBJ2-3, with D tentatively TRBD1 (5 bases). The CDR3 has 15 amino acids. V lost 2 bases, J lost 1 base, and 10 bases lay in between. Germline V gives CDR1 SGHVS, CDR2 FNYEAQ. The CDR3 DNA reads as TGTGCCAGCAGCTTACTACAGGTCCGCACAGATACGCAGTATTTT. Translated, it gives CASSLLQVRTDTQYF.

This clonotype was picked up a small number of times. The chain joins TRBV7-2 to TRBJ1-4; the match to TRBD1 covers 8 bases. This CDR3 has 14 residues. V was clipped by 6 bases and J by 7 bases; unmatched bases: 7. Looked up from germline, CDR1 is SGHTA and CDR2 is FQGNSA. The CDR3 region is CASSFTGGAEKLFF. In DNA form, the CDR3 reads TGTGCCAGCAGTTTTACAGGGGGAGCTGAAAAACTGTTTTTT.

This chain uses TRBV7-6 with TRBJ2-1, with D possibly matching TRBD1 (5 bases). This CDR3 spans 14 amino acids. CDR1 and CDR2 from the germline V gene are SGHVS and FNYEAQ. Trimming left V 1 base short and J 7 bases short, with 11 bases between. The CDR3 sequence: CASSLVLGANEQFF. DNA for the CDR3: TGTGCCAGCAGCTTAGTTTTAGGGGCGAATGAGCAGTTCTTC.

The chain couples TRBV27 to TRBJ2-3; D gene unclear. The length of the CDR3 is 14 residues. The germline V gene encodes CDR1 MNHEY and CDR2 SMNVEV (reference sequence). Trimming left V 3 bases short and J 6 bases short, with 13 bases between. Here the CDR3 DNA reads TGTGCCAGCAGTTTGGGGTTTGGGTGGGATACGCAGTATTTT. Translated: CASSLGFGWDTQYF.

The gene calls are TRBV6-5 and TRBJ1-2, with D possibly TRBD1 on 6 matching bases. The germline V gene has CDR1 MNHEY and CDR2 SVGAGI. The CDR3 has 15 amino acids. V was clipped by 0 bases and J by 3 bases, with 11 bases between them. The CDR3 here is CASSYSQGLDYGYTF. CDR3 nucleotides: TGTGCCAGCAGTTACTCGCAGGGGCTTGACTATGGCTACACCTTC.

The gene calls are TRBV5-1 and TRBJ1-2; 9 positions agree with TRBD1. Losses at the gene ends were 4 bases for V and 3 bases for J; bases not matched to a gene: 4. The germline gives CDR1 SGHRS, CDR2 YFSETQ. The CDR3 contains 14 residues. The CDR3 here is CASSVQGADYGYTF. DNA of the CDR3: TGCGCCAGCAGCGTACAGGGGGCGGACTATGGCTACACCTTC.